These 4 T cell receptor beta chains share one sample of origin, sequenced in a study of blood T cell repertoires in COVID-19. Generated by immunoSEQ multiplex PCR, the TCRdb table keeps only in-frame clones and is missing some. The sample includes 200,000 or so clones, 84% of them seen just once. Sample: PBMCs or T cells enriched from blood (not recorded which). These receptors were obtained from a man aged 35 to 55 who had recovered from COVID-19.

The chain joins TRBV19 to TRBJ2-3, with 7 nucleotides matching TRBD2. CDR1 and CDR2 (germline): LNHDA, SQIVND (reference sequence). J lost 0 bases, V lost 4 bases, and 10 bases had no gene match. The CDR3 has 17 amino acids. CDR3 sequence (DNA): TGTGCCAGTAGTAAAGGTCGGGGGGATCCTAGCACAGATACGCAGTATTTT. It is translated as CASSKGRGDPSTDTQYF.

The rearrangement links TRBV19 to TRBJ1-2, with D maybe TRBD1 (6 bases). The CDR3 runs to 13 residues. Germline-derived CDR1 and CDR2 are LNHDA and SQIVND (reference sequence). V shed 5 bases and J shed 4 bases, with 11 bases lying between them. CDR3 sequence reads: CASSFDRTYGYTF. As DNA, the CDR3 is TGTGCCAGTAGTTTCGACAGGACCTATGGCTACACCTTC.

The V call is TRBV19, the J call TRBJ2-3; 7 bases match TRBD2. V shed 0 bases, J shed 0 bases, and the junction held 3 bases outside the gene matches. The germline V gene encodes CDR1 LNHDA and CDR2 SQIVND (reference sequence). CDR3 size: 16 residues. The CDR3 DNA sequence: TGTGCCAGTAGTATAGATCGGGAGGAAAGCACAGATACGCAGTATTTT. This codes for CASSIDREESTDTQYF.

The V call is TRBV9, the J call TRBJ2-5, with 14 bases aligning to TRBD2. CDR3 length equals 16 residues. Losses at the gene ends were 4 bases for V and 7 bases for J; bases not matched to a gene: 9. In germline, CDR1 is SGDLS, CDR2 YYNGEE. DNA for the CDR3: TGTGCCAGCAGCATTTCGACTAGCGGGGGGGCCGGGACCCAGTACTTC. Amino acid sequence: CASSISTSGGAGTQYF.